One sample yielded the 7 T cell receptor beta chains listed below, sequenced in a study of OX40 agonist ivuxolimab in advanced cancers. Assay: immunoSEQ multiplex PCR; the TCRdb copy retains only in-frame clones and omits some. The sample shows fewer than 100,000 clones, about 89% of them seen only once. Here the sequenced sample was CD4+ or CD8+ T cells sorted from blood, taken in a trial of the OX40 agonist ivuxolimab. These receptors all come from an adult with an advanced solid tumor such as melanoma, head and neck, liver or kidney cancer.

A single count supports this clone. The chain uses TRBV18 and TRBJ1-4, with D hard to call. In germline, CDR1 is KGHSH, CDR2 LQKENI. This CDR3 has 17 amino acids. Trimming pared 3 bases from V and 0 bases from J, leaving 14 bases between. CDR3 DNA: TGTGCCAGCTCACCTTGGCCTCGACTGACAACTAATGAAAAACTGTTTTTT. It is translated as CASSPWPRLTTNEKLFF.

The chain joins TRBV11-2 to TRBJ1-3, with TRBD1 identical over 10 bases. Germline V gives CDR1 SGHAT, CDR2 FQNNGV. The J segment lost 3 bases and the V segment lost 5 bases, leaving 4 bases of the junction unmatched. The CDR3 spans 15 residues. CDR3 residues: CASSPGQGFGNTIYF. The CDR3 DNA reads as TGTGCCAGCAGCCCGGGACAGGGGTTTGGAAACACCATATATTTT.

This chain joins TRBV6-5 and TRBJ1-6; D unresolved. The V gene's germline CDR1 is MNHEY and CDR2 SVGAGI. This CDR3 has 15 amino acids. V was shortened by 2 bases and J by 8 bases, with 13 bases between the two germline ends. In DNA, the CDR3 is TGTGCCAGCAGTTACCGAGGGCCAACCTATTCACCCCTCCACTTT. Translation gives CASSYRGPTYSPLHF.

CDR3 in DNA: TGTGCCAGCAGCCGGGACTTCACAGATACGCAGTATTTT. Protein product: CASSRDFTDTQYF. V and J are TRBV5-6 and TRBJ2-3; TRBD2 is a possible D gene (6 bases). Looked up from germline, CDR1 is SGHDT and CDR2 is YYEEEE. This CDR3 has 13 amino acids. V was pared by 4 bases and J by 2 bases, with 8 bases between.

The V gene is TRBV5-1, the J gene TRBJ1-1; D is ambiguous. Per germline, CDR1 SGHRS and CDR2 YFSETQ. The CDR3 contains 14 residues. The germline V and J ends were trimmed by 0 bases and 0 bases, with 6 bases remaining between them. The CDR3 coding sequence is TGCGCCAGCAGCTTGGACTGGGTGAACACTGAAGCTTTCTTT. This sequence encodes CASSLDWVNTEAFF.

This clone was observed a single time. The J gene is TRBJ2-7, the V gene TRBV5-6; D is possibly TRBD1 or TRBD2 (5 bases each). The germline V gene has CDR1 SGHDT and CDR2 YYEEEE. V lost 0 bases and J lost 2, with 9 bases in between. The CDR3 has 14 amino acids. Here the CDR3 reads CASSLASRAYEQYF. CDR3 sequence (DNA): TGTGCCAGCAGCTTGGCTAGCAGGGCCTACGAGCAGTACTTC.

Only a few counts were recorded for this clone. The chain joins TRBV28 to TRBJ1-5; D is undetermined. Germline loops: CDR1 MDHEN, CDR2 SYDVKM. With 7 bases removed from V and 11 bases from J, the gap between germline ends came to 15 bases. The CDR3 is 12 amino acids. DNA of the CDR3: TGTGCCAGCACTACATTTGGTGAGGCCCAGCATTTT. It encodes CASTTFGEAQHF.